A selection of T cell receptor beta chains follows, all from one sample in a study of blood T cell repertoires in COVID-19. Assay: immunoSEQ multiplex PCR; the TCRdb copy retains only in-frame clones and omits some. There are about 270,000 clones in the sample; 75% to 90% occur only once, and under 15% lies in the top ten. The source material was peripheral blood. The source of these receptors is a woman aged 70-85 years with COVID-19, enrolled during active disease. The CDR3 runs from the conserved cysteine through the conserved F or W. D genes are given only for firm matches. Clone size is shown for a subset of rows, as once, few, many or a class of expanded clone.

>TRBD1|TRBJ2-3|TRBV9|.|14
CASSQGQGGDTQYF
TGTGCCAGCAGCCAGGGACAGGGAGGAGATACGCAGTATTTT
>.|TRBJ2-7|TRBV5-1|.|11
CASSQGSEQYF
TGCGCCAGCAGCCAGGGAAGCGAGCAGTACTTC
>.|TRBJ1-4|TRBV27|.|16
CASSSSWTGVNEKLFF
.
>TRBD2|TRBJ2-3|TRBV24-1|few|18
CATSDFTSGVRLTDTQYF
TGTGCCACCAGTGATTTTACTAGCGGGGTCCGACTCACAGATACGCAGTATTTT
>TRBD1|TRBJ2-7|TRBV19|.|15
CASSSSPGQRNEQYF
TGTGCCAGTAGCAGCTCACCGGGACAGAGGAACGAGCAGTACTTC
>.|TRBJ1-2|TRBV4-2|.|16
CASSQEMAVSNYGYTF
TGTGCCAGCAGCCAAGAGATGGCAGTATCCAACTATGGCTACACCTTC
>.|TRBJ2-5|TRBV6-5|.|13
CASSLSWRETQYF
TGTGCCAGCTCCCTAAGTTGGCGGGAGACCCAGTACTTC
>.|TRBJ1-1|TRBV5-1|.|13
CASSSLGNTEAFF
TGCGCCAGCAGCTCCCTCGGGAACACTGAAGCTTTCTTT
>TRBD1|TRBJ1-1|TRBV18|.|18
CASSPRRPGGIFDTEAFF
TGTGCCAGCTCACCCCGGCGGCCAGGGGGGATTTTTGACACTGAAGCTTTCTTT
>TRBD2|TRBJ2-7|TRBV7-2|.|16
CASSLAGTSGGKEQYF
TGTGCCAGCAGCTTAGCGGGGACTAGCGGGGGTAAAGAGCAGTACTTC
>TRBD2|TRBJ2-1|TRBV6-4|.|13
CASSATSGSEQFF
TGTGCCAGCAGTGCGACTAGCGGGTCCGAGCAGTTCTTC
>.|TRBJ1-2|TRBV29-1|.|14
CSVWSGASVYGYTF
TGCAGCGTTTGGTCAGGCGCTTCCGTCTATGGCTACACCTTC
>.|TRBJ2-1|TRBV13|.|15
CASSLGEAAYNEQFF
TGTGCCAGCAGCTTGGGGGAGGCCGCCTACAATGAGCAGTTCTTC
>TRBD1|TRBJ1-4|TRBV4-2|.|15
CASSRILTGNEKLFF
TGTGCCAGCAGCCGCATACTGACAGGGAATGAAAAACTGTTTTTT
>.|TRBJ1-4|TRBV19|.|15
CASSATRATNEKLFF
TGTGCCAGTAGTGCGACTCGTGCAACTAATGAAAAACTGTTTTTT
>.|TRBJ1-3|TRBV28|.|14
CASSSPQTRGTIYF
TGTGCCAGCAGTTCACCTCAGACCCGAGGCACCATATATTTT
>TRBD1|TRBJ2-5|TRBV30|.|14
CAWSYGTAMQTQYF
TGTGCCTGGTCCTACGGGACAGCCATGCAGACCCAGTACTTC
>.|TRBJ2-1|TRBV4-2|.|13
CASSQGLTDSQFF
TGTGCCAGCAGCCAGGGGTTGACAGATTCGCAGTTCTTC
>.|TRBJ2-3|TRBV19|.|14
CASRTPGDTDTQYF
TGTGCCAGTAGGACACCGGGGGACACAGATACGCAGTATTTT
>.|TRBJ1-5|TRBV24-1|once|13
CATPPIGAQPQHF
TGTGCCACCCCTCCCATAGGAGCTCAGCCCCAGCATTTT
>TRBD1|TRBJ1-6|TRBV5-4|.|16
CASSSGQGTYNSPLHF
TGTGCCAGCAGCTCGGGACAGGGAACCTATAATTCACCCCTCCACTTT
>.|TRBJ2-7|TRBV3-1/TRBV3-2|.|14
CASSQVGTSYEQYF
TGTGCCAGCAGCCAAGTTGGCACCTCCTACGAGCAGTACTTC
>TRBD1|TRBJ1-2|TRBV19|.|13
CASSRGQELGYTF
TGTGCCAGTAGTCGGGGACAGGAGCTTGGCTACACCTTC
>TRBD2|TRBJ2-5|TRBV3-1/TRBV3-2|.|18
CASSLSQGLAGGGETQYF
TGTGCCAGCAGCCTTAGTCAGGGACTAGCGGGGGGCGGGGAGACCCAGTACTTC
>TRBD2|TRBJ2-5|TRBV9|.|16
CASSASSGGAPETQYF
TGTGCCAGCAGCGCCTCTAGCGGGGGGGCACCAGAGACCCAGTACTTC
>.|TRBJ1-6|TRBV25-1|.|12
CASSTWASPLHF
TGTGCCAGCAGTACTTGGGCTTCACCCCTCCACTTT
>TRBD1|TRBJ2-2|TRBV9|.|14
CASRGTGGDGELFF
TGTGCCAGCCGGGGAACAGGGGGCGACGGGGAGCTGTTTTTT
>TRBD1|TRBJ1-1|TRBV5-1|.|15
CASSVTGGRDTEAFF
TGCGCCAGCAGCGTGACAGGGGGCAGGGACACTGAAGCTTTCTTT
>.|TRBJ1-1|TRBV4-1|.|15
CASTLSRVGNTEAFF
TGCGCCAGCACCCTAAGCCGGGTTGGGAACACTGAAGCTTTCTTT
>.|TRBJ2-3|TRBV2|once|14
CASSLSTSTDTQYF
TGTGCCAGCAGCCTATCGACTAGCACAGATACGCAGTATTTT
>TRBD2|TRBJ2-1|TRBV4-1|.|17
CASKGLAGGSTYNEQFF
TGCGCCAGCAAGGGGCTAGCGGGGGGGTCTACCTACAATGAGCAGTTCTTC